This TCR beta chain was sequenced in a study of PD-1 blockade in classical Hodgkin lymphoma (TCRdb year 2020). Background for the entire study: Nivolumab dosing was 3 mg/kg intravenously every 2 weeks, continuing until either disease progression or unacceptable toxicity. A peripheral blood immune signature of response to PD-1 blockade in classical Hodgkin lymphoma was defined using TCR beta sequencing and CyTOF.

The meaning of the sample's time point label: cycle 2 day 1 (C2D1) of nivolumab. Relapse after autologous stem cell transplantation had occurred in all trial patients, and cohorts A, B and C were distinguished by prior brentuximab vedotin exposure. The trial cohort was composed of about 58 patients with relapsed/refractory classical Hodgkin lymphoma, for whom complete response, partial response or progressive disease was recorded as best overall response. Trial patients were treated with single-agent nivolumab in the multi-cohort phase II CheckMate 205 trial. Best overall response was determined by an independent review committee according to the 2007 International Working Group response criteria. Trial PBMCs were collected immediately before nivolumab initiation (C1D1) and during therapy at cycle 2 day 1 and cycle 4 day 1. Peripheral blood was collected in 8 mL Vacutainer Cell Preparation Tubes, from which PBMCs were isolated by centrifugation and then cryopreserved.

Genomic DNA was extracted with the Qiagen DNeasy kit from unsorted PBMCs and from negatively selected CD4+ and CD8+ fractions. Amplification of TCR beta CDR3 regions was done by immunoSEQ multiplex PCR with primers that anneal to V and J segments. A synthetic immune receptor repertoire was used to minimize amplification bias, and remaining bias was computationally removed after sequencing. The authors' pipeline ran thus. Custom Python scripts were used to quantify repertoire diversity as the Shannon entropy index. The unsorted, CD4+ and CD8+ repertoires were each analyzed separately, with the exception of combined analyses, where CD4+ and CD8+ sequences were merged in silico. Clonal expansion was defined as at least a 2-fold frequency increase after treatment relative to C1D1, with a pseudocount of 0.5 for undetected baseline clones. Clones with 0 or 1 copy at C1D1 were defined as singleton clones, while clones with 2 or more copies were defined as non-singleton clones. Clones expanded in unsorted samples were annotated as CD4+, CD8+ or unknown by matching protein sequences in sorted samples from the same patient. Wilcoxon tests were applied to paired samples to test diversity changes from C1D1 to C4D1. TCRdb mirrors the immuneACCESS table, restricted to in-frame sequences. Some clones are absent from its copies; in checked studies, under half trace to an unresolved V gene, and the reason for the others is unknown. Clone size and V and J calls were adopted from that table, with D and trimming inferred from the DNA. The sample has about 50,000 clones on record, just under 75% of them singletons. The leading ten clones occupy approximately 15% of the sample.

Study-wide findings and limitations: Among trial patients, those achieving complete response had baseline diversity similar to that of newly diagnosed patients, while diversity was significantly lower in partial responders and progressors. Lower diversity was observed in patients in whom nivolumab was started less than 1 year after ASCT, and these patients were excluded from later analyses so that confounding by immune reconstitution would be avoided. The study was restricted to a single clinical trial cohort, and the causes of repertoire differences, possibly disease activity or prior therapy, were left undefined. Newly diagnosed patients were reported to have lower baseline TCR diversity than healthy donors, and relapsed/refractory patients were reported to have lower baseline TCR diversity still. CD4+ but not CD8+ TCR diversity rose significantly by C4D1 (p=0.0027 vs p=0.16), most apparent in complete responders (p=0.02).

Of note for this clone: The antigen this receptor binds is unknown. Base qualities are not recorded, but no much larger clone differs from it by a single base.

This clonotype was obtained from a human donor with classical Hodgkin lymphoma. The sample consisted of peripheral blood mononuclear cells (PBMCs), taken before the second cycle of nivolumab.

The DNA sequence reads TGTGCCAGCAGCTTAGGCGGTTTCGGTGACGAGCAGTACTTC. Its translation reads: CASSLGGFGDEQYF. The chain was built from TRBV7-9 and TRBJ2-7; no D gene is confidently identified. Trimming at the junction amounts to 1 base on V and 5 bases on J, and the germline ends lie 12 bases apart. The germline V gene (reference sequence) specifies SEHNR as CDR1 and FQNEAQ as CDR2. From the cysteine up to the phenylalanine, the CDR3 has a length of 14 residues. Only the CDR3 portion is preserved as DNA: 42 bases, with reading frame beginning at the first base.